What follows are 30 T cell receptor beta chains derived from one specimen sequenced in a study of somatic mutations in cytotoxic T cells in rheumatoid arthritis. Sequenced by immunoSEQ multiplex PCR; TCRdb stores in-frame clones only, minus some. The profile shows 9,500 to 13,000 clones, 70% to 90% of them singletons. Source material: CD8+ T cells sorted from blood. All receptors come from an adult with rheumatoid arthritis.

In this sample, this clone turned up a few times. The chain links TRBV27 to TRBJ1-1; TRBD1 aligns across 8 bases. The CDR3 is made up of 12 amino acids. Per the germline V gene, CDR1 is MNHEY and CDR2 is SMNVEV (reference sequence). J gave up 4 bases and V 5 bases, and 0 bases lay outside the gene matches. The CDR3 DNA reads as TGTGCCAGCAGTACAGGGGGCACTGAAGCTTTCTTT. This gives the protein CASSTGGTEAFF.

A note on this clone: One end of the junction fails to match germline, which may point to a read error. This chain joins TRBV7-9 and TRBJ1-3; no clear D gene. Germline V gene sequence: CDR1 SEHNR, CDR2 FQNEAQ (reference sequence). CDR3 size: 11 residues. The CDR3 region is CASSLSGNRHF. CDR3 DNA: TGTGCCAGCAGCTTAAGCGGGAATAGGCATTTT. The variable domain in full, with the rest retrieved from reference TRBV7-9 and TRBJ1-3, is DTGVSQNPRHKITKRGQNVTFRCDPISEHNRLYWYRQTLGQGPEFLTYFQNEAQLEKSRLLSDRFSAERPKGSFSTLEIQRTEQGDSAMYLCASSLSGNRHFGEGSWLTVV.

A few counts support this clone. The V call is TRBV4-1, the J call TRBJ1-1; D might be TRBD1 (5 bases). The CDR3 contains 16 residues. Trimming pared 3 bases from V and 0 bases from J, leaving 14 bases between. Germline CDR1 MGHRA, CDR2 YSYEKL. CDR3 amino acids: CASSQGTGFMNTEAFF. Written as DNA, the CDR3 is TGCGCCAGCAGCCAGGGGACGGGATTCATGAACACTGAAGCTTTCTTT.

The V and J genes are TRBV30 and TRBJ2-1; TRBD1 or TRBD2 may be the D gene (6 bases each). The CDR3 covers 13 residues. The V gene lost 3 bases and the J gene lost 7 bases, with 13 bases spanning the gap. CDR1 GTSNPN and CDR2 SVGIG come from the germline V gene (reference sequence). CDR3 coding DNA: TGTGCCTGGAGCCCGGGGGCAGGAAATGAGCAGTTCTTC. This translates into CAWSPGAGNEQFF.

This chain links TRBV18 with TRBJ2-7, with TRBD1 matching 9 bases. The CDR3 spans 14 residues. Germline V gene lookup returns CDR1 KGHSH and CDR2 LQKENI. V gave up 1 base and J gave up 6 bases; unmatched junction bases: 4. The CDR3 sequence is CASSPRDRVGEQYF. CDR3 DNA sequence: TGTGCCAGCTCACCACGGGACAGGGTGGGCGAGCAGTACTTC.

This chain uses TRBV6-5 with TRBJ1-2; 9 nucleotides agree with TRBD1. Trimming cost V 6 bases and J 4 bases; bases outside gene matches: 3. Germline V gene sequence: CDR1 MNHEY, CDR2 SVGAGI. The CDR3 is 13 amino acids. CDR3 region: CASRLTGGYGYTF. CDR3 coding DNA: TGTGCCAGCAGGTTGACAGGGGGCTATGGCTACACCTTC.

V is TRBV27 and J is TRBJ1-6; 7 bases match TRBD1. The CDR3 has 18 residues. Trimming took 6 bases from V and 4 from J; bases not matched to a gene: 15. Germline CDR1 is MNHEY and CDR2 is SMNVEV (reference sequence). CDR3 sequence reads: CASSLTVPDRAYNSPLHF. DNA of the CDR3: TGTGCCAGCAGCCTTACGGTGCCTGACAGGGCTTATAATTCACCCCTCCACTTT.

The chain links TRBV28 to TRBJ2-1; the D is unclear. V dropped 6 bases and J dropped 0 bases, with 6 bases sitting between them. The CDR3 is 13 residues long. Germline V gene sequence: CDR1 MDHEN, CDR2 SYDVKM. In DNA form, the CDR3 reads TGTGCCAGCAGGAGCGCCTCCTACAATGAGCAGTTCTTC. It specifies CASRSASYNEQFF.

The genes are TRBV7-2 and TRBJ2-1, with 9 bases aligning to TRBD1. The CDR3 is 16 amino acids. The trim removed 3 bases at V and 8 bases at J, leaving 11 bases unmatched. Germline V gene data show CDR1 as SGHTA and CDR2 as FQGNSA. The CDR3 DNA reads TGTGCCAGCAGCTTTTATCCGGACAGGGGTGACGATGAGCAGTTCTTC. This translates into CASSFYPDRGDDEQFF.

In its sample, this clone was seen once. This chain uses TRBV9 with TRBJ2-7; a possible D gene is TRBD2 (5 bases). The CDR3 sequence is 15 residues long. Germline CDR1 is SGDLS and CDR2 is YYNGEE. The ends were cut back, 0 bases at V and 2 bases at J, with 12 bases in the middle. In nucleotides, the CDR3 is TGTGCCAGCAGCGTAGAGGCTAGCCGGCCCTACGAGCAGTACTTC. Protein sequence: CASSVEASRPYEQYF.

The chain joins TRBV30 to TRBJ2-1; 7 bases agree with TRBD1. Germline V lookup: CDR1 GTSNPN, CDR2 SVGIG (reference sequence). The CDR3 totals 19 residues. With V trimmed by 0 bases and J by 4 bases, 18 bases remained unmatched. The chain's CDR3 is CAWSVTGTVRINLYNEQFF. DNA for the CDR3: TGTGCCTGGAGTGTTACCGGGACAGTACGAATAAACTTGTACAATGAGCAGTTCTTC.

The chain combines TRBV5-6 with TRBJ1-2; maybe TRBD1 (6 bases). V was shortened by 3 bases and J by 3 bases, with 21 bases between the two germline ends. The germline CDR1 and CDR2 sequences are SGHDT and YYEEEE. CDR3 size: 17 residues. The CDR3 nucleotides are TGTGCCAGCAGCTCAAGGACATACGGGACACCCGACTATGGCTACACCTTC. It translates to CASSSRTYGTPDYGYTF.

This clone was seen a single time. CDR3 in DNA: TGTGCCAGCAGCAACGCAGGGGGCGAGTACGAGCAGTACTTC. This sequence encodes CASSNAGGEYEQYF. J is TRBJ2-7 and V is TRBV27, with 8 bases that match TRBD1. V gave up 6 bases and J gave up 4 bases; unmatched junction bases: 8. The CDR3 has 14 amino acids. The germline gives CDR1 MNHEY, CDR2 SMNVEV (reference sequence).

This clone showed up just once. J is TRBJ2-5 and V is TRBV4-1; D gene unclear. The CDR3 sequence is 15 residues long. The V and J ends lost 3 bases and 1 base respectively, with 12 bases between them. Per the germline V gene, CDR1 is MGHRA and CDR2 is YSYEKL. The CDR3 DNA is TGCGCCAGCAGCCATCCGACACGGGCCCAAGAGACCCAGTACTTC. Amino acid sequence: CASSHPTRAQETQYF.

The chain joins TRBV7-6 to TRBJ2-7; no firm D call. The CDR3 runs 13 residues. Trimming took 0 bases from V and 3 from J, leaving 6 bases between them. In germline, CDR1 is SGHVS, CDR2 FNYEAQ. The CDR3 is CASSLAGNYEQYF. The CDR3, as DNA: TGTGCCAGCAGCTTAGCGGGGAACTACGAGCAGTACTTC.

This chain connects TRBV14 to TRBJ1-1; no reliable D call. Germline values: CDR1 SGHDN, CDR2 FVKESK. The CDR3 totals 15 residues. Trimming shortened V by 2 bases and J by 0 bases, and 10 bases separated the two germline ends. The CDR3: CASSQPGLMNTEAFF. The CDR3 bases are TGTGCCAGCAGCCAACCAGGACTAATGAACACTGAAGCTTTCTTT.

V usage is TRBV25-1 and J usage is TRBJ1-5, with no clear D. Looked up from germline, CDR1 is MGHDK and CDR2 is SYGVNS. Trimming took 2 bases from V and 6 from J, leaving 5 bases between them. The length of the CDR3 is 12 residues. CDR3 DNA: TGTGCCAGCAGTGAAAGAGGTCAGCCCCAGCATTTT. Translation gives CASSERGQPQHF. The whole variable domain, remainder taken from reference TRBV25-1 and TRBJ1-5, is EADIYQTPRYLVIGTGKKITLECSQTMGHDKMYWYQQDPGMELHLIHYSYGVNSTEKGDLSSESTVSRIRTEHFPLTLESARPSHTSQYLCASSERGQPQHFGDGTRLSIL.

V usage is TRBV27 and J usage is TRBJ2-1, with 9 bases aligning to TRBD2. Losses at the gene ends were 4 bases for V and 9 bases for J; bases not matched to a gene: 22. CDR1 is MNHEY, CDR2 SMNVEV, per germline (reference sequence). This CDR3 is built from 19 residues. The CDR3 protein is CASSSAPRGVSGRLGEQFF. CDR3 coding DNA: TGTGCCAGCAGTTCGGCCCCCCGCGGGGTGAGCGGGAGGTTGGGTGAGCAGTTCTTC.

The genes are TRBV11-2 and TRBJ1-3; the match to TRBD1 covers 10 bases. The length of the CDR3 is 15 residues. J was trimmed by 3 bases and V by 3 bases; bases with no gene match: 2. The germline CDR1 and CDR2 sequences are SGHAT and FQNNGV. The CDR3 region has the DNA TGTGCCAGCAGCTTGGGGACAGGGGTTGGAAACACCATATATTTT. It yields the protein CASSLGTGVGNTIYF.

The chain links TRBV5-4 to TRBJ1-1; the D gene is possibly TRBD1 (5 bases). With 7 bases removed from V and 3 bases from J, the gap between germline ends came to 19 bases. Germline CDR1 and CDR2: SGHNT and YYREEE (reference sequence). The CDR3 is 15 residues long. The CDR3: CASPSVGGEDTEAFF. For the CDR3, the DNA is TGTGCCAGCCCCTCCGTGGGGGGTGAGGACACTGAAGCTTTCTTT.

The chain couples TRBV18 to TRBJ2-1; D unclear. V was pared by 3 bases and J by 9 bases, with 9 bases between. The germline V gene encodes CDR1 KGHSH and CDR2 LQKENI. The CDR3 is made up of 12 amino acids. In DNA form, the CDR3 reads TGTGCCAGCTCACCCCTGCTGGGTGAGCAGTTCTTC. Its protein is CASSPLLGEQFF.

This clone turned up a few times. This sequence joins TRBV18 and TRBJ1-1; 7 nucleotides match TRBD1. Looked up from germline, CDR1 is KGHSH and CDR2 is LQKENI. The CDR3 is made up of 16 amino acids. After removal of 2 bases from V and 1 base from J, the junction contained 7 bases not matched to a gene. Here the CDR3 DNA reads TGTGCCAGCTCACCAGAGACAGGGTATCGGAACACTGAAGCTTTCTTT. Protein sequence: CASSPETGYRNTEAFF.

The DNA of the CDR3 is TGTGCCAGCAGCGGTAGCGGGGGGGCGGCCCAGTACTTC. Translating it yields CASSGSGGAAQYF. The chain has TRBV9 and TRBJ2-5; the match to TRBD2 covers 11 bases. V gave up 3 bases and J gave up 9 bases; unmatched junction bases: 4. This CDR3 has 13 amino acids. The germline V gene encodes CDR1 SGDLS and CDR2 YYNGEE.

The genes are TRBV10-2 and TRBJ2-1; 10 nucleotides align to TRBD1. This CDR3 has 13 amino acids. V lost 4 bases and J lost 10; bases outside the gene matches: 4. The germline CDR1 and CDR2 sequences are WSHSY and SAAADI. CDR3 coding DNA: TGCGCCAGCAGTGTGTTGACAGGGGGCGAGCAGTTCTTC. Residues: CASSVLTGGEQFF.

The rearrangement joins TRBV5-1 to TRBJ2-3; D tentatively fits TRBD1 or TRBD2 (6 bases each). Germline loops: CDR1 SGHRS, CDR2 YFSETQ. The CDR3 extends over 18 amino acids. V lost 4 bases, J lost 2 bases, and 23 bases lay in between. The CDR3 sequence: CASSQISSGGSFTDTQYF. In DNA, the CDR3 is TGCGCCAGCAGCCAAATATCGTCCGGGGGCTCATTCACAGATACGCAGTATTTT. The variable domain in full, completed from reference TRBV5-1 and TRBJ2-3, reads KAGVTQTPRYLIKTRGQQVTLSCSPISGHRSVSWYQQTPGQGLQFLFEYFSETQRNKGNFPGRFSGRQFSNSRSEMNVSTLELGDSALYLCASSQISSGGSFTDTQYFGPGTRLTVL.

This chain links TRBV2 with TRBJ1-2; 7 bases are a match to TRBD1. This CDR3 spans 17 amino acids. Trimming cost V 6 bases and J 1 base; bases outside gene matches: 14. Germline CDR1 reads SNHLY; CDR2 reads FYNNEI. CDR3 residues: CASRREGAGTYNYGYTF. For the CDR3, the DNA is TGTGCCAGCAGAAGGGAGGGGGCCGGGACCTATAACTATGGCTACACCTTC.

The gene calls are TRBV19 and TRBJ1-5; D remains ambiguous. The germline gives CDR1 LNHDA, CDR2 SQIVND (reference sequence). V lost 1 base and J lost 0, with 7 bases in between. The CDR3 covers 15 residues. The CDR3 protein is CASSIVADSNQPQHF. The CDR3 region has the DNA TGTGCCAGTAGTATAGTGGCAGATAGCAATCAGCCCCAGCATTTT.

Turning to this clone: The same CDR3 is also encoded by other DNA sequences in this sample. The chain uses TRBV7-6 and TRBJ2-5; possible D gene TRBD2, 5 bases. The CDR3 has 16 amino acids. V was pared by 7 bases and J by 5 bases, with 23 bases between. Per germline, CDR1 SGHVS and CDR2 FNYEAQ. DNA for the CDR3: TGTGCCAGCACAAGACTGGATCGACCGAGGGAGGAGACCCAGTACTTC. Its translation: CASTRLDRPREETQYF.

CDR3 sequence reads: CASSTRFTEAFF. The CDR3 DNA is TGTGCCAGCAGTACCCGATTCACTGAAGCTTTCTTT. The genes are TRBV27 and TRBJ1-1; D unresolved. The CDR3 has 12 amino acids. Germline V gene data show CDR1 as MNHEY and CDR2 as SMNVEV (reference sequence). V lost 5 bases and J lost 4, with 8 bases in between.

In its sample, this clone was seen a few times. The chain carries TRBV10-3 and TRBJ1-5, with D perhaps TRBD1 (6 bases). Trimming shortened V by 5 bases and J by 5 bases, and 13 bases separated the two germline ends. CDR3 length: 14 amino acids. The germline gives CDR1 ENHRY, CDR2 SYGVKD. CDR3 sequence (DNA): TGTGCCATCAGTTTCGGGGGCTGGGATCAGCCCCAGCATTTT. Its translation is CAISFGGWDQPQHF.